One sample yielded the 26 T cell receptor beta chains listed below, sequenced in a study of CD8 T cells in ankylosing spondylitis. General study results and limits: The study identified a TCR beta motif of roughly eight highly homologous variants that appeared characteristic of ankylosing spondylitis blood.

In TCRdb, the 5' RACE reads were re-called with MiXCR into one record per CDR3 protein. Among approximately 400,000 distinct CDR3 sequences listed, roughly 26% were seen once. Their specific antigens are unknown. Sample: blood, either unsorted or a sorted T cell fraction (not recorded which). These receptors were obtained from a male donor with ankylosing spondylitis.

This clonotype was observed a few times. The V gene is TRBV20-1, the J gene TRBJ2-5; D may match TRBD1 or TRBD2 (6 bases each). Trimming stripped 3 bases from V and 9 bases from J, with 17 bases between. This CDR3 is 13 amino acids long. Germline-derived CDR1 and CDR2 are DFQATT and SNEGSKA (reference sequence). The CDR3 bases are TGCAGTGCTAGGGGGGGCTCCAAGAGGGCCCAGTACTTC. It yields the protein CSARGGSKRAQYF.

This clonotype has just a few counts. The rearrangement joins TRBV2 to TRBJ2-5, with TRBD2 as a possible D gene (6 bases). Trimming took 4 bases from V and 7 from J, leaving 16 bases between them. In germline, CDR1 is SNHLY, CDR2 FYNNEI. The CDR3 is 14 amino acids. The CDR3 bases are TGTGCCAGCAGTGCGGGACTCCTCGAGGGGACCCAGTACTTC. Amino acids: CASSAGLLEGTQYF.

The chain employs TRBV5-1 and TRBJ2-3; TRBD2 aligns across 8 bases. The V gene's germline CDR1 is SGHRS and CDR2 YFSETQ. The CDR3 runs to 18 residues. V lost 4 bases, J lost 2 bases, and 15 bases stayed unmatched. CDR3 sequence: CASSPGGLAGGATDTQYF. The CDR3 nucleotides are TGCGCCAGCAGCCCCGGAGGGCTAGCGGGTGGGGCCACAGATACGCAGTATTTT.

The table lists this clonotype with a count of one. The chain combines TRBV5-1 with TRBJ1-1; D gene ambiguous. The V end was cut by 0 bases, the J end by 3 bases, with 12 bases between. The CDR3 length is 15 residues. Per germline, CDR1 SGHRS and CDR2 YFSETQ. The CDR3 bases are TGCGCCAGCAGCTTGGGACCCCCCACGGACACTGAAGCTTTCTTT. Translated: CASSLGPPTDTEAFF.

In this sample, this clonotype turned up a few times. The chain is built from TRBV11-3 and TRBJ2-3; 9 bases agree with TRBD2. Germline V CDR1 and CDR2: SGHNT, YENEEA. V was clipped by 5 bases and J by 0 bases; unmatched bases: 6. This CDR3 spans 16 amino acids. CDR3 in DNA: TGTGCCAGCAGCGTGGGACTAGCAGTTAGCACAGATACGCAGTATTTT. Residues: CASSVGLAVSTDTQYF.

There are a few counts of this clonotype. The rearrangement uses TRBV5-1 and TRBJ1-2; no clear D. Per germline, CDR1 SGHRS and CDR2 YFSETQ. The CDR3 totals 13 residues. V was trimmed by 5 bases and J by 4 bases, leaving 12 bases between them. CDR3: CASSQRILYGYTF. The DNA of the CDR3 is TGCGCCAGCAGTCAAAGGATCCTCTATGGCTACACCTTC.

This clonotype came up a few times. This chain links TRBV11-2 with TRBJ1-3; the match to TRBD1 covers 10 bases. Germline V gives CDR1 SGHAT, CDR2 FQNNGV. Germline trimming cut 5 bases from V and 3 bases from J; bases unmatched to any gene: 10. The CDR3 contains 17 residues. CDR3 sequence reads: CASSASKGQGDGNTIYF. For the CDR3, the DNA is TGTGCCAGCAGCGCAAGCAAAGGACAGGGGGATGGAAACACCATATATTTT. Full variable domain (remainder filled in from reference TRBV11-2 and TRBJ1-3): EAGVAQSPRYKIIEKRQSVAFWCNPISGHATLYWYQQILGQGPKLLIQFQNNGVVDDSQLPKDRFSAERLKGVDSTLKIQPAKLEDSAVYLCASSASKGQGDGNTIYFGEGSWLTVV.

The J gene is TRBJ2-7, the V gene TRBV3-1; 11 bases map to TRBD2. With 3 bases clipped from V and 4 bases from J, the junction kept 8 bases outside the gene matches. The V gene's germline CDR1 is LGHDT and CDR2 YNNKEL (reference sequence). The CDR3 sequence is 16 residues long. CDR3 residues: CASSHYFTSGSYEQYF. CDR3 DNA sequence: TGTGCCAGCAGCCATTATTTTACTAGCGGGAGTTACGAGCAGTACTTC.

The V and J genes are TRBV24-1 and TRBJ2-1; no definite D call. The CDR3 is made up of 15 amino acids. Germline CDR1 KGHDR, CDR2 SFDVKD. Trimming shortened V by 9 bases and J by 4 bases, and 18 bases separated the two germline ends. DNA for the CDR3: TGTGCCACCCAAGAACGGGCGCCCCGTTACAATGAGCAGTTCTTC. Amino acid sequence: CATQERAPRYNEQFF.

CDR3 region: CASSLRGGNGYTF. CDR3 DNA: TGTGCCAGCAGTTTGAGGGGGGGGAACGGCTACACCTTC. V gene TRBV27 combines with J gene TRBJ1-2, with a tentative D call TRBD1 (6 bases). CDR1 MNHEY and CDR2 SMNVEV come from the germline V gene (reference sequence). Between the trimmed V and J ends, which lost 3 bases and 8 bases, there was a span of 13 bases. The CDR3 sequence is 13 residues long.

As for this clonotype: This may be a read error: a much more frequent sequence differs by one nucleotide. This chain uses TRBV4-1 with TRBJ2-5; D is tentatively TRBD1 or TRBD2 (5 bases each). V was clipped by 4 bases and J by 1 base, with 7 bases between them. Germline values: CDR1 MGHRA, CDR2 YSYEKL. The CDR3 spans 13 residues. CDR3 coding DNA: TGCGCCAGCAGCCGTGGGGGCCAAGAGACCCAGTACTTC. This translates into CASSRGGQETQYF.

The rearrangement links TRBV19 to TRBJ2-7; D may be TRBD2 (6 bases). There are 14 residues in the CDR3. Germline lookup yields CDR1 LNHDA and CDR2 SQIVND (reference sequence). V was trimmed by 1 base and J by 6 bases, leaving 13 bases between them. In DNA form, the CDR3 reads TGTGCCAGTAGTATAGGCCTTACTAGCTCCGAGCAGTACTTC. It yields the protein CASSIGLTSSEQYF.

This chain's CDR3 is CSVVPTDTEAFF. For the CDR3, the DNA is TGCAGCGTTGTACCAACAGATACTGAAGCTTTCTTT. The J gene is TRBJ1-1, the V gene TRBV29-1, with D uncertain. The CDR3 consists of 12 residues. Trimming stripped 4 bases from V and 5 bases from J, with 11 bases between. Germline V CDR1 and CDR2: SQVTM, ANQGSEA. Together with reference TRBV29-1 and TRBJ1-1, the CDR3 gives the full variable domain: SAVISQKPSRDICQRGTSLTIQCQVDSQVTMMFWYRQQPGQSLTLIATANQGSEATYESGFVIDKFPISRPNLTFSTLTVSNMSPEDSSIYLCSVVPTDTEAFFGQGTRLTVV.

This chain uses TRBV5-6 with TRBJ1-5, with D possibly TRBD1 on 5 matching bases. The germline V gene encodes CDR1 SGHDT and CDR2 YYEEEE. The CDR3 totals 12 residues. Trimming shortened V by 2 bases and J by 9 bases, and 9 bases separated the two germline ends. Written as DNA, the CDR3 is TGTGCCAGCAGCTTCCCGGGGGGGCCCCAGCATTTT. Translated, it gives CASSFPGGPQHF.

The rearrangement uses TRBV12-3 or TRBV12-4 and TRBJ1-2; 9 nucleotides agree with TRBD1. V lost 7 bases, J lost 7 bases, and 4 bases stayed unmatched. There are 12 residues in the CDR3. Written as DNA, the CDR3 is TGTGCCAGCAAAAAGGACAGGGGTGGCTACACCTTC. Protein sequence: CASKKDRGGYTF.

The CDR3 spells CASRRSGEGRDNEQFF. The CDR3 bases are TGCGCCAGCAGGCGCTCAGGGGAGGGCCGGGACAATGAGCAGTTCTTC. The V gene is TRBV10-2, the J gene TRBJ2-1, with a possible D match to TRBD2 (7 bases). This CDR3 region has 16 residues. Germline V gives CDR1 WSHSY, CDR2 SAAADI. Trimming removed 6 bases from V and 5 bases from J, with 20 bases in between.

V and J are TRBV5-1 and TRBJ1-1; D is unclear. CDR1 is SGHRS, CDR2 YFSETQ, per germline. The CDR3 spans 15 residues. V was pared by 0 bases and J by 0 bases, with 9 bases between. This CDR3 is CASSLEGELNTEAFF. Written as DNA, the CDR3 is TGCGCCAGCAGCTTGGAGGGAGAGTTGAACACTGAAGCTTTCTTT.

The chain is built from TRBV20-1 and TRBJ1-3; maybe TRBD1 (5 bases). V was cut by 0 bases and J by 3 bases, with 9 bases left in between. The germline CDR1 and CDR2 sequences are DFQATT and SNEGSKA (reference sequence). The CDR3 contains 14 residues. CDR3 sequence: CSARDRGDGNTIYF. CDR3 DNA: TGCAGTGCTAGAGATCGGGGGGATGGAAACACCATATATTTT.

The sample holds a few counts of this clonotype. CDR3 residues: CASSLGWTRAATGELFF. The CDR3 region has the DNA TGTGCCAGCAGCTTAGGGTGGACTAGAGCGGCCACCGGGGAGCTGTTTTTT. The rearrangement links TRBV7-2 to TRBJ2-2; 7 bases fit TRBD2. The trim removed 1 base at V and 4 bases at J, leaving 9 bases unmatched. Germline lookup yields CDR1 SGHTA and CDR2 FQGNSA. This CDR3 has 17 residues.

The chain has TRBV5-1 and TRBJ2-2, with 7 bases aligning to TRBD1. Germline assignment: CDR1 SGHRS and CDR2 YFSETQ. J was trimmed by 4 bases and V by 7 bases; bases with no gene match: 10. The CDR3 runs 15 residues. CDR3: CASSTGTAFTGELFF. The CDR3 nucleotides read TGCGCCAGCTCGACCGGGACAGCCTTCACCGGGGAGCTGTTTTTT.

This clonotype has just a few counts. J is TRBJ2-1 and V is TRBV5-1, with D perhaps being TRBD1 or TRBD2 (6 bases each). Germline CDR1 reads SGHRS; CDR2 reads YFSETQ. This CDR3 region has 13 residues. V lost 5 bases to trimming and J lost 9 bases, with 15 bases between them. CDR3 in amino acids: CASSSDEGGEQFF. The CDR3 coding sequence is TGCGCCAGCAGTTCGGACGAGGGGGGTGAGCAGTTCTTC.

The CDR3 DNA reads as TGCGCCAGCAGCTTGATTCCCAGCCAAGAGACCCAGTACTTC. As protein: CASSLIPSQETQYF. The chain uses TRBV5-1 and TRBJ2-5; D remains ambiguous. Germline assignment: CDR1 SGHRS and CDR2 YFSETQ. V lost 1 base and J lost 1, with 8 bases in between. The CDR3 runs to 14 residues.

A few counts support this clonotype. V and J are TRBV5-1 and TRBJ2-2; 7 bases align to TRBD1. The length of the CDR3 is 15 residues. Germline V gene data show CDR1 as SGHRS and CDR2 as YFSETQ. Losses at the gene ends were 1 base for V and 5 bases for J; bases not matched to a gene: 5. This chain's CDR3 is CASSLTGTVTGELFF. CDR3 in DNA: TGCGCCAGCAGCTTGACCGGGACAGTGACCGGGGAGCTGTTTTTT.

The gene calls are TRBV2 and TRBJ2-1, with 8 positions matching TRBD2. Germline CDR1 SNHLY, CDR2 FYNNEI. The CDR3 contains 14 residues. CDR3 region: CATTAGDRFNEQFF. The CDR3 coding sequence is TGTGCGACCACAGCGGGAGATCGGTTCAATGAGCAGTTCTTC.

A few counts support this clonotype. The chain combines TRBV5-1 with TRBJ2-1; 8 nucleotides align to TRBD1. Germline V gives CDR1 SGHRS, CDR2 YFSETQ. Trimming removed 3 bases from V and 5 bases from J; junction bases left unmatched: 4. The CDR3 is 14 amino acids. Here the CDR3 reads CASSSPRGHNEQFF. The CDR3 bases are TGCGCCAGCAGCTCTCCCAGGGGGCACAATGAGCAGTTCTTC.

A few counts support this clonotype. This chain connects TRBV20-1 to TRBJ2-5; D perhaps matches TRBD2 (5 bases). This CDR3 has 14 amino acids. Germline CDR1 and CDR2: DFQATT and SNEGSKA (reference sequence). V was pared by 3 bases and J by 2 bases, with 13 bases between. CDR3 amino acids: CSARSIGVQETQYF. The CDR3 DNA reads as TGCAGTGCTAGGTCTATCGGGGTGCAAGAGACCCAGTACTTC.